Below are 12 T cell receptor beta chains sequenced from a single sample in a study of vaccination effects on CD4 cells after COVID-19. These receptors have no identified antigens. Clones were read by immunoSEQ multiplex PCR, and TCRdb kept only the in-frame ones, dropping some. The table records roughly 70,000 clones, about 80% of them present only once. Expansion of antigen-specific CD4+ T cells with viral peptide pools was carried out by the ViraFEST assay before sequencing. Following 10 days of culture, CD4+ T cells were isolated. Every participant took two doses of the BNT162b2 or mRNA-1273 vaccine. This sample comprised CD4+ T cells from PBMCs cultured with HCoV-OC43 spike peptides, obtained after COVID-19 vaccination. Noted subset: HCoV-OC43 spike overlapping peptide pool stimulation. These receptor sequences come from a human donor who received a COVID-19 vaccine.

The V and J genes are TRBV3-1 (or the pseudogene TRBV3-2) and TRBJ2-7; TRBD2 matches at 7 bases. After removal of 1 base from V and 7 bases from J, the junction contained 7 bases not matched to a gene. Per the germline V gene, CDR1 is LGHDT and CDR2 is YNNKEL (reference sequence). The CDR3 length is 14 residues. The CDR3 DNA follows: TGTGCCAGCAGCCAAGGTACAACAGCGGGGGAGCAGTACGTC. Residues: CASSQGTTAGEQYV.

CDR3 amino acids: CASSPRTPSVGELFF. The CDR3 DNA reads TGTGCCAGCAGTCCCCGGACACCCTCGGTAGGGGAGCTGTTTTTT. The chain uses TRBV7-9 and TRBJ2-2; possible D gene TRBD1, 5 bases. Germline CDR1 SEHNR, CDR2 FQNEAQ (reference sequence). The CDR3 consists of 15 residues. V was cut by 6 bases and J by 8 bases, with 19 bases left in between. Looking up the rest from reference TRBV7-9 and TRBJ2-2 gives the full variable domain: DTGVSQNPRHKITKRGQNVTFRCDPISEHNRLYWYRQTLGQGPEFLTYFQNEAQLEKSRLLSDRFSAERPKGSFSTLEIQRTEQGDSAMYLCASSPRTPSVGELFFGEGSRLTVL.

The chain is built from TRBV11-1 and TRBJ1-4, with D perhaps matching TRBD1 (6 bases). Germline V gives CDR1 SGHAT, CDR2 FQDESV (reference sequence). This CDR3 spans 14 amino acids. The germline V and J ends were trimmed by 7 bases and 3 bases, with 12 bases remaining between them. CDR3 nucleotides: TGTGCCAGCAAGCAAGGACAGTCTAATGAAAAACTGTTTTTT. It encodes CASKQGQSNEKLFF.

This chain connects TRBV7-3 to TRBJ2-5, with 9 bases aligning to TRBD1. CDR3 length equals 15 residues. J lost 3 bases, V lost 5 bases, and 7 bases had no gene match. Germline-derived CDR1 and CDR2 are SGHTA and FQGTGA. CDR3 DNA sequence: TGTGCCAGCAGCCTGCGACAGGGGGGGGAAGAGACCCAGTACTTC. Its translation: CASSLRQGGEETQYF. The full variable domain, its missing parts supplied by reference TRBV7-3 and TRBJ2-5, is GAGVSQTPSNKVTEKGKYVELRCDPISGHTALYWYRQSLGQGPEFLIYFQGTGAADDSGLPNDRFFAVRPEGSVSTLKIQRTERGDSAVYLCASSLRQGGEETQYFGPGTRLLVL.

CDR3 sequence (DNA): TGTGCCAGCAGCTTTGGCTGGGTCCTTCGTCGAGGTGAGCAGTTCTTC. This encodes CASSFGWVLRRGEQFF. V and J are TRBV7-2 and TRBJ2-1; D unresolved. The CDR3 contains 16 residues. Germline-derived CDR1 and CDR2 are SGHTA and FQGNSA. The ends were cut back, 3 bases at V and 9 bases at J, with 21 bases in the middle.

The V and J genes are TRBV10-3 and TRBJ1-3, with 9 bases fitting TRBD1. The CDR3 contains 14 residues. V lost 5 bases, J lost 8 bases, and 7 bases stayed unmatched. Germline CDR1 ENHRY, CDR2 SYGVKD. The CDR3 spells CAISKGQGIDTIYF. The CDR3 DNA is TGTGCCATCAGTAAAGGACAGGGGATTGACACCATATATTTT.

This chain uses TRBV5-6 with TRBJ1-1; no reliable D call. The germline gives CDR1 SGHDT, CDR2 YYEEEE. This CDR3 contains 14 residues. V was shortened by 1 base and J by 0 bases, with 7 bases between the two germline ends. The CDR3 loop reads CASSLYGMNTEAFF. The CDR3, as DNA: TGTGCCAGCAGCTTGTACGGTATGAACACTGAAGCTTTCTTT.

The CDR3 sequence: CASSLWQGGVSAFF. CDR3 nucleotides: TGTGCCAGCAGTTTATGGCAGGGGGGGGTTTCTGCTTTCTTT. The chain combines TRBV28 with TRBJ1-1; TRBD1 aligns across 7 bases. Germline V gene data show CDR1 as MDHEN and CDR2 as SYDVKM. V dropped 0 bases and J dropped 11; count of bases not matched to a gene: 9. This CDR3 has 14 residues.

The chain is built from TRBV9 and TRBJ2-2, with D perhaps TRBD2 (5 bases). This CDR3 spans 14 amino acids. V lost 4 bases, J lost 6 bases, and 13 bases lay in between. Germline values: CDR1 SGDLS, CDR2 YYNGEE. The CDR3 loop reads CASSSMGAAGELFF. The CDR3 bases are TGTGCCAGCAGCTCAATGGGAGCTGCCGGGGAGCTGTTTTTT. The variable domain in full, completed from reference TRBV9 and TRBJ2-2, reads DSGVTQTPKHLITATGQRVTLRCSPRSGDLSVYWYQQSLDQGLQFLIQYYNGEERAKGNILERFSAQQFPDLHSELNLSSLELGDSALYFCASSSMGAAGELFFGEGSRLTVL.

In nucleotides, the CDR3 is TGCGCCAGCAGCATCGGGACTAGCGGGGGGCGAGTCACCGGGGAGCTGTTTTTT. It yields the protein CASSIGTSGGRVTGELFF. V usage is TRBV5-1 and J usage is TRBJ2-2, with TRBD2 identical over 15 bases. This CDR3 spans 18 amino acids. Trimming at V came to 4 bases and at J to 4 bases, leaving 8 bases not matched to a gene. Germline CDR1 SGHRS, CDR2 YFSETQ.

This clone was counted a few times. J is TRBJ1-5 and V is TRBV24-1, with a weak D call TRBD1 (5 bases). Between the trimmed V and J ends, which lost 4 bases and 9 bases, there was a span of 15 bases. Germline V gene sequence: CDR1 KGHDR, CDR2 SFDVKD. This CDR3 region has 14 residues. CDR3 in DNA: TGTGCCACCAGTGACTCGACAGTGGGGGGGCCCCAGCATTTT. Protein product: CATSDSTVGGPQHF.

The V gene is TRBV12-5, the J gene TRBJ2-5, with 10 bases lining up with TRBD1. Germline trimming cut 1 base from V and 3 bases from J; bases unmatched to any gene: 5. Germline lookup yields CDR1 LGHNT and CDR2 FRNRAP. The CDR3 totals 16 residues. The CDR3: CASGLGGQGPKETQYF. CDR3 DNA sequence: TGTGCTAGTGGTTTGGGGGGACAGGGGCCGAAAGAGACCCAGTACTTC.